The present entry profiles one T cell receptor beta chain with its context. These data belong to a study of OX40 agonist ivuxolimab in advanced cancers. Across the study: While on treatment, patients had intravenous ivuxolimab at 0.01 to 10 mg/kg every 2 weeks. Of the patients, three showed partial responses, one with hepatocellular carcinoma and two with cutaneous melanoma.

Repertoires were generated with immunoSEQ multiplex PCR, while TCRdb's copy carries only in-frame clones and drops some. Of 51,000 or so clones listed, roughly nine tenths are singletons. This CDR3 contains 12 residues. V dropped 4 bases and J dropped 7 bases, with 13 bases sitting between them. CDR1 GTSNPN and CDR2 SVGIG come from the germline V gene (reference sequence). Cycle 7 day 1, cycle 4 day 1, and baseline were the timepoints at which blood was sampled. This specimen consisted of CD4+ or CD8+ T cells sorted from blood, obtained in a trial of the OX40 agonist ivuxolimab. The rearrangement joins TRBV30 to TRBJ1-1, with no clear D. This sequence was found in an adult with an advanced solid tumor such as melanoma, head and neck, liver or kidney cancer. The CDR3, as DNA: TGTGCCTGGACCCCAGGAGGGAATGAAGCTTTCTTT. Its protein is CAWTPGGNEAFF.